A single sample is the source of the 29 T cell receptor beta chains below, sequenced in a study of blood T cells in healthy people across ages. A second 7 to 11 cycle PCR used barcoded and J-beta primers. TCRdb reanalysed the 5' RACE reads using MiXCR and keeps one entry per CDR3 protein. The sample carries 590,000 or so distinct CDR3 sequences, about 28% recorded once. The sequenced sample was blood. These receptors originate from an elderly woman in good health.

This clonotype was detected many times. Germline and junction disagree at one end, which may indicate a read error. The chain uses TRBV5-1 and TRBJ2-7, with D maybe TRBD2 (5 bases). CDR1 SGHRS and CDR2 YFSETQ come from the germline V gene. CDR3 length equals 15 residues. CDR3 sequence: CASSLEGLSSYEQYF. CDR3 sequence (DNA): TGTGCCAGCAGCTTAGAGGGCTTGAGCTCCTACGAGCAGTACTTC.

The chain has TRBV7-2 and TRBJ2-7; D not resolved. V was shortened by 0 bases and J by 5 bases, with 8 bases between the two germline ends. The CDR3 consists of 13 residues. Looked up from germline, CDR1 is SGHTA and CDR2 is FQGNSA. The CDR3 here is CASSLALADEQYF. The CDR3 nucleotides are TGTGCCAGCAGCTTAGCCCTCGCGGACGAGCAGTACTTC.

The genes are TRBV30 and TRBJ1-1; TRBD1 is a possible D gene (6 bases). In germline, CDR1 is GTSNPN, CDR2 SVGIG (reference sequence). The CDR3 is 13 amino acids. The V end was cut by 4 bases, the J end by 2 bases, with 11 bases between. DNA of the CDR3: TGTGCCTGGACCGGACAGCTAAACACTGAAGCTTTCTTT. It is translated as CAWTGQLNTEAFF.

V gene TRBV7-9 combines with J gene TRBJ1-2; D gene ambiguous. Germline CDR1 is SEHNR and CDR2 is FQNEAQ (reference sequence). V was clipped by 4 bases and J by 2 bases, with 5 bases between them. The CDR3 runs 12 residues. The DNA for the CDR3 is TGTGCCAGCAGCTCCGAAAACTATGGCTACACCTTC. Translation gives CASSSENYGYTF.

In this sample, this clonotype turned up a few times. The J gene is TRBJ1-1, the V gene TRBV2; 7 bases are shared with TRBD1. CDR3 length: 14 amino acids. The V gene's germline CDR1 is SNHLY and CDR2 FYNNEI. J gave up 4 bases and V 6 bases, and 8 bases lay outside the gene matches. The CDR3 protein is CASRRDREGTEAFF. CDR3 coding DNA: TGTGCCAGCAGAAGAGACAGGGAAGGCACTGAAGCTTTCTTT.

The chain employs TRBV7-2 and TRBJ1-6; 8 bases are a match to TRBD1. The CDR3 totals 15 residues. The germline CDR1 and CDR2 sequences are SGHTA and FQGNSA. The junction had 9 bases not matched to a gene; V was cut back by 5 bases and J by 9 bases. DNA of the CDR3: TGTGCCAGCAGCCAGTGGACAGGGACAAGTTCACCCCTCCACTTT. Translating gives CASSQWTGTSSPLHF. Full variable domain (rest looked up from reference TRBV7-2 and TRBJ1-6): GAGVSQSPSNKVTEKGKDVELRCDPISGHTALYWYRQSLGQGLEFLIYFQGNSAPDKSGLPSDRFSAERTGGSVSTLTIQRTQQEDSAVYLCASSQWTGTSSPLHFGNGTRLTVT.

Many counts were recorded for this clonotype. V usage is TRBV3-1 and J usage is TRBJ2-1, with D possibly TRBD2 on 5 matching bases. Trimming left V 0 bases short and J 3 bases short, with 9 bases between. Looked up from germline, CDR1 is LGHDT and CDR2 is YNNKEL (reference sequence). The CDR3 sequence is 15 residues long. The CDR3 reads CASSQDAGIYNEQFF. As DNA, the CDR3 is TGTGCCAGCAGCCAAGATGCCGGGATCTACAATGAGCAGTTCTTC.

The sample holds a few counts of this clonotype. The genes are TRBV20-1 and TRBJ1-1, with no clear D. V lost 3 bases and J lost 6, with 14 bases in between. Per germline, CDR1 DFQATT and CDR2 SNEGSKA (reference sequence). The CDR3 extends over 13 amino acids. The CDR3 nucleotides read TGCAGTGCTAGGGGCAGCGATAGTCCTGAAGCTTTCTTT. Its protein is CSARGSDSPEAFF.

This clonotype was recorded a few times. This rearrangement joins TRBV6-2 or TRBV6-3 to TRBJ2-2; 10 nucleotides match TRBD2. The CDR3 is 16 amino acids. Germline values: CDR1 MNHEY, CDR2 SVGEGT. With V trimmed by 6 bases and J by 0 bases, 4 bases remained unmatched. The CDR3 here is CASRVSGGTNTGELFF. CDR3 bases: TGTGCCAGCAGGGTTAGCGGGGGGACGAACACCGGGGAGCTGTTTTTT.

J is TRBJ1-5 and V is TRBV11-2; a weak D match, TRBD1 (5 bases). V was pared by 0 bases and J by 6 bases, with 12 bases between. The CDR3 spans 15 residues. Germline CDR1 SGHAT, CDR2 FQNNGV. CDR3 sequence reads: CASSLDPGLGQPQHF. CDR3 in DNA: TGTGCCAGCAGCTTAGATCCGGGGCTAGGTCAGCCCCAGCATTTT.

The table lists this clonotype with many counts. The chain is built from TRBV5-1 and TRBJ2-5; maybe TRBD1 (7 bases). The V end lost 6 bases, the J end lost 3 bases, and 18 bases lay between the germline ends. The CDR3 extends over 15 amino acids. CDR1 and CDR2 from the germline V gene are SGHRS and YFSETQ. The DNA of the CDR3 is TGCGCCAGCAAAAGAACTAGCAGGGGGGAAGAGACCCAGTACTTC. Protein product: CASKRTSRGEETQYF. Together with reference TRBV5-1 and TRBJ2-5, the CDR3 gives the full variable domain: KAGVTQTPRYLIKTRGQQVTLSCSPISGHRSVSWYQQTPGQGLQFLFEYFSETQRNKGNFPGRFSGRQFSNSRSEMNVSTLELGDSALYLCASKRTSRGEETQYFGPGTRLLVL.

Many counts were recorded for this clonotype. The rearrangement links TRBV15 to TRBJ2-3, with D possibly being TRBD1 (6 bases). The CDR3 has 14 amino acids. The ends were cut back, 4 bases at V and 3 bases at J, with 11 bases in the middle. Germline assignment: CDR1 LNHNV and CDR2 YYDKDF (reference sequence). CDR3 in amino acids: CATSIQQGTDTQYF. The DNA of the CDR3 is TGTGCCACCAGCATCCAACAGGGTACAGATACGCAGTATTTT.

This clonotype appeared a few times. J is TRBJ2-5 and V is TRBV4-3; 8 bases are a match to TRBD2. Germline values: CDR1 LGHNA, CDR2 YSLEER. J was trimmed by 11 bases and V by 0 bases; bases with no gene match: 17. The CDR3 has 17 amino acids. This CDR3 reads CASSQDERGLGGNEQYF. The CDR3 DNA is TGCGCCAGCAGCCAAGATGAGCGGGGGCTCGGAGGTAATGAGCAGTACTTC.

The chain employs TRBV5-1 and TRBJ1-1; no reliable D call. The V and J ends lost 0 bases and 1 base respectively, with 10 bases between them. This CDR3 contains 15 residues. Germline-derived CDR1 and CDR2 are SGHRS and YFSETQ. CDR3 in amino acids: CASSLESAANTEAFF. DNA of the CDR3: TGCGCCAGCAGCTTGGAATCCGCGGCGAACACTGAAGCTTTCTTT.

This rearrangement joins TRBV6-1 to TRBJ2-3; 11 nucleotides line up with TRBD2. Losses at the gene ends were 6 bases for V and 2 bases for J; bases not matched to a gene: 7. There are 16 residues in the CDR3. Germline-derived CDR1 and CDR2 are MNHNS and SASEGT. CDR3 in amino acids: CASSVMTSGNTDTQYF. CDR3 in DNA: TGTGCCAGCAGCGTCATGACTAGCGGGAACACAGATACGCAGTATTTT.

Of note for this clonotype: Being one base from a much bigger clone, this may be a read error. This chain links TRBV12-3 or TRBV12-4 with TRBJ2-5; 9 nucleotides agree with TRBD1. There are 15 residues in the CDR3. V dropped 5 bases and J dropped 11; count of bases not matched to a gene: 15. The chain's CDR3 is CASSPPGQGLDEQYF. The DNA of the CDR3 is TGTGCCAGCAGTCCTCCCGGACAGGGGTTGGATGAGCAGTACTTC.

The CDR3 nucleotides read TGTGCCAGCAGCTTAGGAGACAACTACGAGCAGTACTTC. It yields the protein CASSLGDNYEQYF. The rearrangement links TRBV7-3 to TRBJ2-7; D not resolved. The V gene's germline CDR1 is SGHTA and CDR2 FQGTGA. The CDR3 runs to 13 residues. V dropped 2 bases and J dropped 3 bases, with 8 bases sitting between them.

This clonotype was seen at least ten times. The V call is TRBV20-1, the J call TRBJ2-1; a weak D match, TRBD1 (6 bases). CDR1 and CDR2 (germline): DFQATT, SNEGSKA (reference sequence). The CDR3 sequence is 13 residues long. V shed 6 bases and J shed 0 bases, with 9 bases lying between them. DNA for the CDR3: TGCAGTGCCGGACAGAGCTCCTACAATGAGCAGTTCTTC. Translation gives CSAGQSSYNEQFF.

This clonotype was seen a handful of times. For the CDR3, the DNA is TGTGCCAGCAGTCCGCGGGACAGGGGTTTGGGGCTCTCTGGAAACACCATATATTTT. This encodes CASSPRDRGLGLSGNTIYF. The chain is built from TRBV6-1 and TRBJ1-3; 10 bases are a match to TRBD1. Germline lookup yields CDR1 MNHNS and CDR2 SASEGT. Trimming took 5 bases from V and 0 from J; bases not matched to a gene: 13. CDR3 length: 19 residues.

In this sample, this clonotype turned up many times. V usage is TRBV7-2 and J usage is TRBJ1-2; 8 bases map to TRBD1. This CDR3 is built from 14 residues. J gave up 8 bases and V 0 bases, and 5 bases lay outside the gene matches. The germline V gene encodes CDR1 SGHTA and CDR2 FQGNSA. The CDR3: CASSLAQGAGGYTF. DNA for the CDR3: TGTGCCAGCAGCTTAGCTCAGGGGGCGGGAGGCTACACCTTC. Drawing the rest from reference TRBV7-2 and TRBJ1-2, the complete variable domain is GAGVSQSPSNKVTEKGKDVELRCDPISGHTALYWYRQSLGQGLEFLIYFQGNSAPDKSGLPSDRFSAERTGGSVSTLTIQRTQQEDSAVYLCASSLAQGAGGYTFGSGTRLTVV.

A note on this clonotype: A clone one base away is much larger, so this may be a read error. The V call is TRBV10-3, the J call TRBJ2-4; weak D call: TRBD1 (6 bases). The last part of the DNA fits TRBJ2-7 better; the J call may be wrong. CDR1 ENHRY and CDR2 SYGVKD come from the germline V gene. This CDR3 is 12 amino acids long. The CDR3 sequence: CAIRGTGHEQYF. CDR3 sequence (DNA): TGTGCCATCAGGGGAACAGGGCACGAGCAGTACTTC.

V gene TRBV6-1 combines with J gene TRBJ2-7; D ambiguous. The CDR3 has 15 amino acids. The V and J ends lost 1 base and 7 bases respectively, with 17 bases between them. Germline values: CDR1 MNHNS, CDR2 SASEGT. In DNA form, the CDR3 reads TGTGCCAGCAGTGAAGGAGACGGGCGTTACAATGAGCAGTACTTC. Its translation is CASSEGDGRYNEQYF.

About this clonotype: A read error may be the cause here, since a much bigger clone is one base away. The V and J genes are TRBV12-3 or TRBV12-4 and TRBJ1-5; D unclear. This CDR3 comprises 15 residues. V dropped 4 bases and J dropped 3 bases, with 13 bases sitting between them. CDR3: CASSWYTLPNQPQHF. CDR3 bases: TGTGCCAGCAGTTGGTACACTCTCCCCAATCAGCCCCAGCATTTT.

The rearrangement uses TRBV29-1 and TRBJ1-3, with TRBD1 matching 7 bases. The germline gives CDR1 SQVTM, CDR2 ANQGSEA. The CDR3 has 14 residues. J gave up 3 bases and V 3 bases, and 5 bases lay outside the gene matches. The CDR3, as DNA: TGCAGCGTTGAGGGGGACAGCAGTGGAAACACCATATATTTT. This codes for CSVEGDSSGNTIYF.

This clonotype was seen only a few times. A read error may explain this, as a much larger clone is one base away. The gene calls are TRBV5-6 and TRBJ2-7, with D possibly TRBD1 on 6 matching bases. CDR3 length: 14 residues. Germline lookup yields CDR1 SGHDT and CDR2 YYEEEE. The V and J ends lost 6 bases and 3 bases respectively, with 16 bases between them. CDR3 nucleotide sequence: TGTGCCAGCAACTTATACAGGGATGACTACGAGCAGTACTTC. This encodes CASNLYRDDYEQYF.

In this sample, this clonotype turned up many times. V usage is TRBV21-1 and J usage is TRBJ1-2; the table gives TRBD1 as D, unverified against the DNA. TRBV21-1 has pseudogene status. CDR3 size: 18 residues. The CDR3 sequence is CASSTPTDGDSDVYGYTF. For the CDR3, the DNA is TGTGCCAGCAGCACCCCAACCGACGGGGACAGCGACGTCTATGGCTACACCTTC.

Worth noting for this clonotype: This may arise from a read error, as a much more abundant clone is one base away. The genes are TRBV7-2 and TRBJ2-1; TRBD2 matches 8 bases. V trimming: 0 bases; J trimming: 7 bases; junction bases outside the gene matches: 11. This CDR3 is 17 amino acids long. The germline CDR1 and CDR2 sequences are SGHTA and FQGNSA. The CDR3 reads CASSLAGFGGATNEQFF. The CDR3 nucleotides read TGTGCCAGCAGCTTAGCGGGGTTCGGGGGGGCGACGAATGAGCAGTTCTTC.

This clonotype was seen at least ten times. This sequence joins TRBV19 and TRBJ1-5; 10 bases agree with TRBD1. J lost 1 base, V lost 6 bases, and 9 bases had no gene match. The CDR3 totals 17 residues. In germline, CDR1 is LNHDA, CDR2 SQIVND (reference sequence). The CDR3 loop reads CASSLSRTGGSNQPQHF. CDR3 DNA sequence: TGTGCCAGTAGCCTCAGTCGGACAGGGGGGAGCAATCAGCCCCAGCATTTT.

This clonotype showed up just once. The chain couples TRBV7-2 to TRBJ2-7; D is unresolved. The germline V gene has CDR1 SGHTA and CDR2 FQGNSA. V was shortened by 2 bases and J by 1 base, with 15 bases between the two germline ends. There are 16 residues in the CDR3. CDR3 coding DNA: TGTGCCAGCAGCTTAATGACAACTTCACTTTCCTACGAGCAGTACTTC. Its translation: CASSLMTTSLSYEQYF.